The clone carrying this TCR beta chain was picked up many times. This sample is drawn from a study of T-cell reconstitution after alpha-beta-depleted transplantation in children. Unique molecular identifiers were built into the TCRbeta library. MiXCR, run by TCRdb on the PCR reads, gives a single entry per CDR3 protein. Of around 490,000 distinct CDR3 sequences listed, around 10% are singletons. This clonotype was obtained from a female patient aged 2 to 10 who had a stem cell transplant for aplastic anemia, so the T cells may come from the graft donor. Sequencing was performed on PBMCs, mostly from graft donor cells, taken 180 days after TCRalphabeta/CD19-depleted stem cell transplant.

The CDR3 is CASSPFSTLDTQYF. The CDR3 region has the DNA TGTGCCAGCAGTCCCTTCTCGACGTTGGATACGCAGTATTTT. This chain links TRBV12-3 or TRBV12-4 with TRBJ2-3; no firm D call. V shed 5 bases and J shed 6 bases, with 15 bases lying between them. The CDR3 is made up of 14 amino acids.